Listed below are T cell receptor beta chains from one sample, sequenced in a study of cytomegalovirus exposure and HLA in healthy donors. Data came from immunoSEQ multiplex PCR; TCRdb stores just in-frame clones and leaves some out. The sample consists of about 140,000 clones, about 80% of them appearing once. The source material was PBMCs. These receptor sequences come from a male donor in good health and CMV-seronegative. The CDR3 runs from the conserved cysteine through the conserved F or W. D genes are given only for firm matches. Rows may omit the clone size; those that give it use once, few, many or a size class.

V gene: TRBV28
D gene: NA
clone size: NA
J gene: TRBJ1-5
CDR3 DNA: TGTGCCAGCAATGGGGCAGACCGCAATCAGCCCCAGCATTTT
CDR3 protein: CASNGADRNQPQHF

V gene: TRBV5-4
D gene: TRBD2
clone size: few
J gene: TRBJ2-7
CDR3 DNA: TGTGCCAGCAGCTCTGGGACTAGCGGGGGGGCCTTCTACGAGCAGTACTTC
CDR3 protein: CASSSGTSGGAFYEQYF

V gene: TRBV13
D gene: TRBD1
clone size: few
J gene: TRBJ2-7
CDR3 DNA: TGTGCCAGCAGCTTAGGCGCAGGGGGCTACGAGCAGTACTTC
CDR3 protein: CASSLGAGGYEQYF

V gene: TRBV5-1
D gene: NA
clone size: NA
J gene: TRBJ1-2
CDR3 DNA: TGCGCCAGCAGCCCCCGGGGGGGCGCGCAGGGCTATGGCTACACCTTC
CDR3 protein: CASSPRGGAQGYGYTF

V gene: TRBV4-1
D gene: NA
clone size: NA
J gene: TRBJ1-1
CDR3 DNA: TGCGCCAGCAGCCGTCTCCCCTCGGTAATCAACCCAGGGAACACTGAAGCTTTCTTT
CDR3 protein: CASSRLPSVINPGNTEAFF

V gene: TRBV6-5
D gene: NA
clone size: NA
J gene: TRBJ1-2
CDR3 DNA: TGTGCCAGCTCCCCCCCAGGGCCGGCTGGCTACACCTTC
CDR3 protein: CASSPPGPAGYTF

V gene: TRBV5-5
D gene: NA
clone size: NA
J gene: TRBJ1-4
CDR3 DNA: TGTGCCAGCAGCTTGGACGGACAGCGTGAAAAACTGTTTTTT
CDR3 protein: CASSLDGQREKLFF

V gene: TRBV30
D gene: NA
clone size: NA
J gene: TRBJ1-5
CDR3 DNA: TGTGCCTGGAGGGGGGCTGGCAATCAGCCCCAGCATTTT
CDR3 protein: CAWRGAGNQPQHF

V gene: TRBV11-2
D gene: NA
clone size: NA
J gene: TRBJ2-1
CDR3 DNA: TGTGCCAGCAGCTTAGACCCGGGGACACACAATGAGCAGTTCTTC
CDR3 protein: CASSLDPGTHNEQFF

V gene: TRBV7-6
D gene: NA
clone size: NA
J gene: TRBJ2-3
CDR3 DNA: TGTGCCAGCAGCTTAAGCACAGACACAGATACGCAGTATTTT
CDR3 protein: CASSLSTDTDTQYF

V gene: TRBV19
D gene: NA
clone size: NA
J gene: TRBJ1-4
CDR3 DNA: TGTGCCAGTAGCCTACAGTACACTAATGAAAAACTGTTTTTT
CDR3 protein: CASSLQYTNEKLFF

V gene: TRBV7-9
D gene: NA
clone size: NA
J gene: TRBJ2-7
CDR3 DNA: TGTGCCAGCAGCGCTGGGGGCGAGGGGTCCGAGCAGTACTTC
CDR3 protein: CASSAGGEGSEQYF

V gene: TRBV5-1
D gene: TRBD1
clone size: once
J gene: TRBJ1-4
CDR3 DNA: TGCGCCAGCGGCACAGGGGCACACCCAACTAATGAAAAACTGTTTTTT
CDR3 protein: CASGTGAHPTNEKLFF

V gene: TRBV19
D gene: NA
clone size: NA
J gene: TRBJ1-2
CDR3 DNA: TGTGCCAGTAGTATAAGCGGGCGGGACGGCTACACCTTC
CDR3 protein: CASSISGRDGYTF

V gene: TRBV2
D gene: TRBD1
clone size: NA
J gene: TRBJ1-6
CDR3 DNA: TGTGCCAGCACCGCAGGGGGCAGCTCCTATAATTCACCCCTCCACTTT
CDR3 protein: CASTAGGSSYNSPLHF

V gene: TRBV5-1
D gene: NA
clone size: NA
J gene: TRBJ1-1
CDR3 DNA: TGCGCCAGCAGCTTTGGAGAAATGAACACTGAAGCTTTCTTT
CDR3 protein: CASSFGEMNTEAFF

V gene: TRBV5-1
D gene: TRBD2
clone size: NA
J gene: TRBJ2-1
CDR3 DNA: TGCGCCAGCAGCGTCGGGGGGGACTCCTACAATGAGCAGTTCTTC
CDR3 protein: CASSVGGDSYNEQFF

V gene: TRBV18
D gene: NA
clone size: NA
J gene: TRBJ2-3
CDR3 DNA: TGTGCCAGCTCGACCCGACCCGGAACTACCGCCCCCACAGATACGCAGTATTTT
CDR3 protein: CASSTRPGTTAPTDTQYF

V gene: TRBV10-3
D gene: NA
clone size: NA
J gene: TRBJ2-1
CDR3 DNA: TGTGCCATCAGTCTCAGGGTAGAGGCCTACAATGAGCAGTTCTTC
CDR3 protein: CAISLRVEAYNEQFF

V gene: TRBV5-1
D gene: TRBD2
clone size: NA
J gene: TRBJ2-5
CDR3 DNA: TGCGCCAGCAGCTTGTTCCTAGCGGGGGGCCAAGAGACCCAGTACTTC
CDR3 protein: CASSLFLAGGQETQYF

V gene: TRBV7-9
D gene: NA
clone size: NA
J gene: TRBJ2-5
CDR3 DNA: TGTTCCAGCAGCCAAGGATTAGCGGACCTGTTGGAGACCCAGTACTTC
CDR3 protein: CSSSQGLADLLETQYF

V gene: TRBV7-3
D gene: TRBD1
clone size: NA
J gene: TRBJ2-5
CDR3 DNA: TGTGCCAGCAGTGCCGGGACAGGGCGTCAAGAGACCCAGTACTTC
CDR3 protein: CASSAGTGRQETQYF

V gene: TRBV19
D gene: NA
clone size: NA
J gene: TRBJ1-4
CDR3 DNA: TGTGCCAGTAGTCCAGGGGACGGGAATAATGAAAAACTGTTTTTT
CDR3 protein: CASSPGDGNNEKLFF

V gene: TRBV19
D gene: TRBD1
clone size: NA
J gene: TRBJ1-2
CDR3 DNA: TGTGCCAGTACCGCAGGGGGTCCCCACGGGGCTAACTATGGCTACACCTTC
CDR3 protein: CASTAGGPHGANYGYTF

V gene: TRBV7-3
D gene: TRBD2
clone size: NA
J gene: TRBJ2-1
CDR3 DNA: TGTGCCAGCAGCTTAATTGGGGGGGGCTCCTACAATGAGCAGTTCTTC
CDR3 protein: CASSLIGGGSYNEQFF

V gene: TRBV11-2
D gene: TRBD1
clone size: NA
J gene: TRBJ2-7
CDR3 DNA: TGTGCCAGCAGCCATGCTACCGCGGGACAGGGGGCTATCGAGCAGTACTTC
CDR3 protein: CASSHATAGQGAIEQYF

V gene: TRBV10-1
D gene: TRBD1
clone size: few
J gene: TRBJ1-1
CDR3 DNA: TGCGCCAGCAGCGCCGGGACAGCGTCTGAAGCTTTCTTT
CDR3 protein: CASSAGTASEAFF

V gene: TRBV4-3
D gene: NA
clone size: NA
J gene: TRBJ1-1
CDR3 DNA: TGCGCCAGCAGCCCCGGCAGGGGACTAAATGAAGCTTTCTTT
CDR3 protein: CASSPGRGLNEAFF

V gene: TRBV5-4
D gene: TRBD1
clone size: NA
J gene: TRBJ1-2
CDR3 DNA: TGTGCCAGCAGCTTCTCCGGGACAGGCGTTGGCTACACCTTC
CDR3 protein: CASSFSGTGVGYTF

V gene: TRBV28
D gene: TRBD1
clone size: NA
J gene: TRBJ2-1
CDR3 DNA: TGTGCCAGCAGTCCGGGACAGGGGAAAATAGAGCAGTTCTTC
CDR3 protein: CASSPGQGKIEQFF

V gene: TRBV4-3
D gene: TRBD1
clone size: NA
J gene: TRBJ2-6
CDR3 DNA: TGCGCCAGCAGCCAGAGTCTAGTGCAGGGACAGGGGTTGTCTGGGGCCAACGTCCTGACTTTC
CDR3 protein: CASSQSLVQGQGLSGANVLTF

V gene: TRBV5-8
D gene: NA
clone size: NA
J gene: TRBJ1-1
CDR3 DNA: TGTGCCAGCAGGCTTAATCGGGACACTGAAGCTTTCTTT
CDR3 protein: CASRLNRDTEAFF

V gene: TRBV10-1
D gene: TRBD1
clone size: NA
J gene: TRBJ1-2
CDR3 DNA: TGCGCCAGCACCCAGAACAGGGGTGGTTTCCTCTATGGCTACACCTTC
CDR3 protein: CASTQNRGGFLYGYTF

V gene: TRBV30
D gene: NA
clone size: few
J gene: TRBJ1-4
CDR3 DNA: TGTGCCTGGAGTGTACTACGGACTAATGAAAAACTGTTTTTT
CDR3 protein: CAWSVLRTNEKLFF

V gene: TRBV11-2
D gene: NA
clone size: NA
J gene: TRBJ2-1
CDR3 DNA: TGTGCCAGCAGCCAGGACTGGTTCTCCTACAATGAGCAGTTCTTC
CDR3 protein: CASSQDWFSYNEQFF

V gene: TRBV29-1
D gene: NA
clone size: NA
J gene: TRBJ1-1
CDR3 DNA: TGCAGCGTTGCTTTCCGGGACACTGAAGCTTTCTTT
CDR3 protein: CSVAFRDTEAFF

V gene: TRBV28
D gene: TRBD1
clone size: NA
J gene: TRBJ2-7
CDR3 DNA: TGTGCCAGCAGTCCCCCCCGGACAGGGTCCTACGAGCAGTACTTC
CDR3 protein: CASSPPRTGSYEQYF

V gene: TRBV19
D gene: TRBD1
clone size: NA
J gene: TRBJ1-5
CDR3 DNA: TGTGCCAGTAGCAAGGACAGGGGGAGCAATCAGCCCCAGCATTTT
CDR3 protein: CASSKDRGSNQPQHF

V gene: TRBV6-1
D gene: NA
clone size: once
J gene: TRBJ2-3
CDR3 DNA: TGTGCCAGCGGTCGGGCGGAGGGTACGCAGTATTTT
CDR3 protein: CASGRAEGTQYF

V gene: TRBV7-3
D gene: TRBD1
clone size: NA
J gene: TRBJ2-2
CDR3 DNA: TGTGCCAGCAGCTTAAGGGGACAGGGATCCACCGGGGAGCTGTTTTTT
CDR3 protein: CASSLRGQGSTGELFF

V gene: TRBV29-1
D gene: NA
clone size: NA
J gene: TRBJ2-1
CDR3 DNA: TGCAGCGTTGAAACAGGCTACAATGAGCAGTTCTTC
CDR3 protein: CSVETGYNEQFF

V gene: TRBV10-1
D gene: NA
clone size: few
J gene: TRBJ2-3
CDR3 DNA: TGCGCCCGACGCTTCAGGGGAAGCAAGGTGGATACGCAGTATTTT
CDR3 protein: CARRFRGSKVDTQYF

V gene: TRBV9
D gene: TRBD2
clone size: few
J gene: TRBJ2-7
CDR3 DNA: TGTGCCAGCAGCGAAGGACTAGCGGGGGTCTACGAGCAGTACTTC
CDR3 protein: CASSEGLAGVYEQYF

V gene: TRBV7-9
D gene: NA
clone size: NA
J gene: TRBJ2-1
CDR3 DNA: TGTGCCAGCAGCGCCGTAGGAACAGGACCTCCACATGAGCAGTTCTTC
CDR3 protein: CASSAVGTGPPHEQFF

V gene: TRBV30
D gene: TRBD1
clone size: NA
J gene: TRBJ1-1
CDR3 DNA: TGTGCCTGGGGGACAGGGGGGTACACTGAAGCTTTCTTT
CDR3 protein: CAWGTGGYTEAFF

V gene: TRBV5-6
D gene: TRBD1
clone size: NA
J gene: TRBJ1-2
CDR3 DNA: TGTGCCAGCAGCCTACAGGGGGGCTACACCTTC
CDR3 protein: CASSLQGGYTF

V gene: TRBV30
D gene: TRBD1
clone size: NA
J gene: TRBJ1-6
CDR3 DNA: TGTGCCTGGAGTCTAGGGACAGGGGGATCTTCACCCCTCCACTTT
CDR3 protein: CAWSLGTGGSSPLHF